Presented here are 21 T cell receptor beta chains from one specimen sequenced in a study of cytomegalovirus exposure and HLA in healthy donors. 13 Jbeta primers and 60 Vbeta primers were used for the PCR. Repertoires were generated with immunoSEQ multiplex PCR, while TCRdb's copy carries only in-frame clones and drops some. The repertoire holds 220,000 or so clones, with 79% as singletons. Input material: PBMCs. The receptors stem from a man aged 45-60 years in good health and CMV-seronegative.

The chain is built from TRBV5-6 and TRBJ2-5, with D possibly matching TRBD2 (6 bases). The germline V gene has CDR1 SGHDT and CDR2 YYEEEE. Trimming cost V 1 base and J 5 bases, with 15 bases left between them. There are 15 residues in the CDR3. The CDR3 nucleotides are TGTGCCAGCAGCTTGTCGGGACTCCCCGGGGAGACCCAGTACTTC. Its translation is CASSLSGLPGETQYF.

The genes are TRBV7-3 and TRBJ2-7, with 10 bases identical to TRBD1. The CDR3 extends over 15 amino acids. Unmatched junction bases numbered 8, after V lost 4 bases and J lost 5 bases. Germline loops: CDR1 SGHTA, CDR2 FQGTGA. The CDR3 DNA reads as TGTGCCAGCAGCTCACCGGGACAGGGGTATAACGAGCAGTACTTC. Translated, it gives CASSSPGQGYNEQYF.

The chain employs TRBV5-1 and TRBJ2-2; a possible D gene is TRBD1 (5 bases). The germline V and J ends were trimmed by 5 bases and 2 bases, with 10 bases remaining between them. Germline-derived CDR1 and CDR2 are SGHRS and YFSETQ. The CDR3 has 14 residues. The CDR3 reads CASRTESNTGELFF. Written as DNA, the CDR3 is TGCGCCAGCAGGACAGAATCTAACACCGGGGAGCTGTTTTTT.

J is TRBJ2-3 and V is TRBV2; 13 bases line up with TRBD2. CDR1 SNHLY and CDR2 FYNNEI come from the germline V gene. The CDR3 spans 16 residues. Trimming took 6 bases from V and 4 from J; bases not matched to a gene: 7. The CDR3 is CASRYRTSGSSDTQYF. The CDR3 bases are TGTGCCAGCAGATACCGGACTAGCGGGAGCTCAGATACGCAGTATTTT. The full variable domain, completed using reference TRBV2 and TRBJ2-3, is EPEVTQTPSHQVTQMGQEVILRCVPISNHLYFYWYRQILGQKVEFLVSFYNNEISEKSEIFDDQFSVERPDGSNFTLKIRSTKLEDSAMYFCASRYRTSGSSDTQYFGPGTRLTVL.

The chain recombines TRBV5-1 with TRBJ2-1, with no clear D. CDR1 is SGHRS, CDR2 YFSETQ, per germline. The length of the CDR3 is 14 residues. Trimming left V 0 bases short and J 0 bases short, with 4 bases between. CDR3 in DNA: TGCGCCAGCAGCTTGGACACCTCCTACAATGAGCAGTTCTTC. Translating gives CASSLDTSYNEQFF.

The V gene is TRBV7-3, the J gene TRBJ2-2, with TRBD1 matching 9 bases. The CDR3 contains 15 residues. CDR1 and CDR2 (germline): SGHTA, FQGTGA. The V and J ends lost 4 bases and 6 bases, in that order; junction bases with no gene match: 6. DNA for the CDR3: TGTGCCAGCAGCTCGGGACAGGGAAACTCCGGGGAGCTGTTTTTT. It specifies CASSSGQGNSGELFF.

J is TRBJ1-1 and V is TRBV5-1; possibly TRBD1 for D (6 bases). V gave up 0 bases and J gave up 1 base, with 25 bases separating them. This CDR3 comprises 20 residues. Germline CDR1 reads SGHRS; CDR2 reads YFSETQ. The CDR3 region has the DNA TGCGCCAGCAGCTTGGGCCCACACATAGCGCCAGGGGCGCCGAACACTGAAGCTTTCTTT. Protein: CASSLGPHIAPGAPNTEAFF.

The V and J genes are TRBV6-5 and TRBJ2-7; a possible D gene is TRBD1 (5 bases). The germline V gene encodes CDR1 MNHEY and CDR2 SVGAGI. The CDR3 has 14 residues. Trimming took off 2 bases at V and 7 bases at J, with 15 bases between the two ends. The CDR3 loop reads CASSYGPRALEQYF. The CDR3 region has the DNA TGTGCCAGCAGTTACGGCCCCAGGGCCCTGGAGCAGTACTTC.

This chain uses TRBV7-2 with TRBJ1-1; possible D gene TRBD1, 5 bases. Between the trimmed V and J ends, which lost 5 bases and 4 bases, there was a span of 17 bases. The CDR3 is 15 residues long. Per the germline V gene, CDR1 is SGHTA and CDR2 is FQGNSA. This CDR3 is CASSTRRQQGTEAFF. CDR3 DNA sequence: TGTGCCAGCAGCACCCGCCGACAGCAGGGCACTGAAGCTTTCTTT.

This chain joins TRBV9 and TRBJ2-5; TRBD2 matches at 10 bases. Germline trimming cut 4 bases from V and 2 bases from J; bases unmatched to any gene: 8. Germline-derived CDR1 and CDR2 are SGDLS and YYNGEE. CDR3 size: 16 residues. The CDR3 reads CASSPDGLAEQETQYF. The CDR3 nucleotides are TGTGCCAGCAGCCCAGACGGACTAGCGGAACAAGAGACCCAGTACTTC.

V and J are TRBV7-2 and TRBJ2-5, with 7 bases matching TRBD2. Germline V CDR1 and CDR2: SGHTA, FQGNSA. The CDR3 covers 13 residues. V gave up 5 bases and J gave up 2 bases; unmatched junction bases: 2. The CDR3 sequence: CASSRTRQETQYF. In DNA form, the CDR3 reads TGTGCCAGCAGCAGGACTAGACAAGAGACCCAGTACTTC.

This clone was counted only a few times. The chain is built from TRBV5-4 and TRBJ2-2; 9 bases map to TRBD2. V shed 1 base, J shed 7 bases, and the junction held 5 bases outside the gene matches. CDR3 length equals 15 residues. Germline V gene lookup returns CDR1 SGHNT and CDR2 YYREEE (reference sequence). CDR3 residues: CASSLWLAGVGELFF. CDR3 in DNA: TGTGCCAGCAGCTTGTGGTTAGCGGGAGTCGGGGAGCTGTTTTTT.

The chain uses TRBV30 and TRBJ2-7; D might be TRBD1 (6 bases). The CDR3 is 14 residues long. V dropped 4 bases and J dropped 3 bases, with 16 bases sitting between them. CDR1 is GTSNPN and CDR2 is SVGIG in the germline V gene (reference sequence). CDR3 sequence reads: CAWNRQGKDYEQYF. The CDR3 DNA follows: TGTGCCTGGAATCGGCAGGGGAAAGACTACGAGCAGTACTTC.

CDR3 protein: CASSSGRRNGYTF. The CDR3 DNA is TGTGCCAGCAGCTCAGGGCGTCGGAATGGCTACACCTTC. The chain is built from TRBV5-4 and TRBJ1-2; D may be TRBD1 (5 bases). Germline CDR1 is SGHNT and CDR2 is YYREEE (reference sequence). V gave up 3 bases and J gave up 6 bases, with 12 bases separating them. The CDR3 sequence is 13 residues long.

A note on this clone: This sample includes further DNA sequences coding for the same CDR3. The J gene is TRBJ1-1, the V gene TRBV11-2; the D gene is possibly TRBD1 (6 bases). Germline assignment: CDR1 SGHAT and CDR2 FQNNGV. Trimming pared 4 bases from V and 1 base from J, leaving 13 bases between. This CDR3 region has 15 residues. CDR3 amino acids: CASSSTGTANTEAFF. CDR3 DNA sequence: TGTGCCAGCAGCTCCACAGGGACCGCGAACACTGAAGCTTTCTTT.

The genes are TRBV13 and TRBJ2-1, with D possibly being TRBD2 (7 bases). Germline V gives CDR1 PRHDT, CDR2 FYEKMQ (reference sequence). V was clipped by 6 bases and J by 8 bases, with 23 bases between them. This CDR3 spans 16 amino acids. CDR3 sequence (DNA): TGTGCCAGCAGGCGTAGGGGGGGCGGAGACAAAGATGAGCAGTTCTTC. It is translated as CASRRRGGGDKDEQFF. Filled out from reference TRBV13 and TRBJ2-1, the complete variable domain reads AAGVIQSPRHLIKEKRETATLKCYPIPRHDTVYWYQQGPGQDPQFLISFYEKMQSDKGSIPDRFSAQQFSDYHSELNMSSLELGDSALYFCASRRRGGGDKDEQFFGPGTRLTVL.

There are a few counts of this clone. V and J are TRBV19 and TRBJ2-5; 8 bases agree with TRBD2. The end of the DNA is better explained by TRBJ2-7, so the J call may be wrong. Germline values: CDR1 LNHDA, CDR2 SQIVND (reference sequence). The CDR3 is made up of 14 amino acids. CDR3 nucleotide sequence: TGTGCCACCAAAAGCGGGAGCGTTTCCTACGAGCAGTACTTC. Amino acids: CATKSGSVSYEQYF.

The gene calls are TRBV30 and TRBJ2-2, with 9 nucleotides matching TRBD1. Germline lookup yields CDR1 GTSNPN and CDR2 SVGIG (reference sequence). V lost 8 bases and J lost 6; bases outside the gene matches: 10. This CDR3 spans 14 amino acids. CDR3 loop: CASPGTGFSGELFF. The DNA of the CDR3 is TGTGCCAGCCCCGGGACAGGGTTTTCCGGGGAGCTGTTTTTT.

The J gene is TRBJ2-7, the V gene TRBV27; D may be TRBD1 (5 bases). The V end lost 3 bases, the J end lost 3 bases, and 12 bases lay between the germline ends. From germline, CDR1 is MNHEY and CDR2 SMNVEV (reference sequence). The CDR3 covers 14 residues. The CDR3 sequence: CASSFSQGHYEQYF. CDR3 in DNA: TGTGCCAGCAGTTTTAGCCAGGGCCACTACGAGCAGTACTTC.

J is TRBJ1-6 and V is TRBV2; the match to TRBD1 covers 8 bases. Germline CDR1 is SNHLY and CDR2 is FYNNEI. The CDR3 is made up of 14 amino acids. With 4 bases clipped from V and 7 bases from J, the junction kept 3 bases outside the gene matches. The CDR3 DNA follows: TGTGCCAGCAGTGTGGACAGGGCAAATTCACCCCTCCACTTT. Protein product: CASSVDRANSPLHF.

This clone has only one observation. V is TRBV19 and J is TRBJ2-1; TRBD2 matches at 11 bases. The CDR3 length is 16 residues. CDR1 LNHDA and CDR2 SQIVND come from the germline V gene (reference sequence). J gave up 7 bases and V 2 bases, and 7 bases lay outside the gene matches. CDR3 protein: CASSISGLAVGNEQFF. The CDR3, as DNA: TGTGCCAGTAGTATATCGGGACTAGCGGTTGGGAATGAGCAGTTCTTC. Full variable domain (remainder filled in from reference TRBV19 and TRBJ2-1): DGGITQSPKYLFRKEGQNVTLSCEQNLNHDAMYWYRQDPGQGLRLIYYSQIVNDFQKGDIAEGYSVSREKKESFPLTVTSAQKNPTAFYLCASSISGLAVGNEQFFGPGTRLTVL.